This is a list of T cell receptor beta chains from one sample in a study of vaccination and CD4 T cells after COVID-19. In TCRdb, the PCR reads were re-called with MiXCR into one record per CDR3 protein. Here the sample spans 25,000 or so distinct CDR3 sequences, roughly a third being singletons. Their recognized antigens are unknown. The sample was CD4+ T cells from blood, cultured in vitro, taken about 7 months after SARS-CoV-2 vaccination. These receptor sequences come from a human donor who had recovered from COVID-19. Both conserved end residues are part of each CDR3. Fields, in order: clone size, J gene, CDR3 length, D gene, V gene, CDR3 protein, CDR3 DNA. A D gene is named only where the DNA matches it firmly. Expanded clones get a size class; other rows say once, few or many, or leave the size out.

>NA|TRBJ2-2|17|TRBD1|TRBV24-1
CATSDWGQGTNTGELFF
TGTGCCACCAGTGATTGGGGACAGGGGACCAACACCGGGGAGCTGTTTTTT
>NA|TRBJ2-3|15|NA|TRBV24-1
CATSDGQLRTDTQYF
TGTGCCACCAGTGACGGGCAGCTCCGCACAGATACGCAGTATTTT
>few|TRBJ1-5|13|NA|TRBV24-1
CATSDTSNQPQHF
TGTGCCACCAGCGACACTAGCAATCAGCCCCAGCATTTT
>few|TRBJ1-2|15|TRBD1|TRBV20-1
CSARDPGQGDYGYTF
TGCAGTGCTAGAGATCCGGGACAGGGGGACTATGGCTACACCTTC
>few|TRBJ1-5|12|NA|TRBV28
CASSFRNQPQHF
TGTGCCAGCAGTTTTCGCAATCAGCCCCAGCATTTT
>NA|TRBJ2-1|13|NA|TRBV20-1
CSARVPFYNEQFF
TGCAGTGCTAGGGTGCCTTTCTACAATGAGCAGTTCTTC
>NA|TRBJ2-3|16|TRBD2|TRBV6-5
CASSSGTSGNSDTQYF
TGTGCCAGCAGTTCCGGGACTAGCGGGAATTCAGATACGCAGTATTTT
>few|TRBJ1-5|14|NA|TRBV20-1
CSASEHSLGQPQHF
TGCAGTGCTAGCGAGCACTCCCTCGGTCAGCCCCAGCATTTT
>NA|TRBJ2-3|15|NA|TRBV20-1
CSATPGPPEQDTQYF
TGCAGTGCAACACCGGGACCGCCGGAACAGGATACGCAGTATTTT
>few|TRBJ2-1|13|TRBD2|TRBV2
CAKTSGGLNEQFF
TGTGCCAAAACTAGCGGGGGCCTCAATGAGCAGTTCTTC
>NA|TRBJ2-5|14|NA|TRBV5-6
CASSLRDEEETQYF
TGTGCCAGCAGCCTCCGGGACGAAGAAGAGACCCAGTACTTC
>few|TRBJ1-1|15|NA|TRBV27
CASSRTALRGAEAFF
TGTGCCAGCAGTAGGACCGCGCTGAGGGGGGCTGAAGCTTTCTTT
>medium-sized|TRBJ2-5|16|TRBD2|TRBV6-1
CASSERVGGRAETQYF
TGTGCCAGCAGTGAAAGGGTAGGCGGGAGGGCCGAGACCCAGTACTTC
>few|TRBJ2-7|16|TRBD2|TRBV7-6
CASSLGLAGEAYEQYF
TGTGCCAGCAGCTTAGGACTAGCGGGAGAAGCTTACGAGCAGTACTTC
>medium-sized|TRBJ1-6|14|NA|TRBV27
CASRRRLINSPLHF
TGTGCCAGCAGAAGGCGACTGATTAATTCACCCCTCCACTTT
>NA|TRBJ2-1|16|NA|TRBV19
CASSASMSPSYNEQFF
TGTGCCAGTAGTGCCTCGATGTCCCCCTCCTACAATGAGCAGTTCTTC
>few|TRBJ1-1|13|TRBD1|TRBV6-1
CASSSGEGAQSFF
TGTGCCAGCAGCTCCGGGGAGGGGGCGCAATCTTTCTTT